This T cell receptor beta chain came from a study of cytomegalovirus exposure and HLA in healthy donors. Whole-study findings and limits: Sequencing likely caused a cluster of highly shared sequence variants.

Per the germline V gene, CDR1 is SNHLY and CDR2 is FYNNEI. V was cut by 7 bases and J by 4 bases, with 13 bases left in between. The CDR3 has 13 residues. Points on this clone: Antigen unknown.

PCR employed 60 Vbeta and 13 Jbeta primers. The method was immunoSEQ multiplex PCR; TCRdb's version includes in-frame clones alone and lacks a portion of them. The sample lists under 120,000 clones; around three quarters were seen once. V and J are TRBV2 and TRBJ2-5; weak D call: TRBD1 (6 bases). Sequencing was done on a sample of PBMCs. The TCR comes from a female donor in good health and CMV-seropositive. CDR3 loop: CASTIQGPETQYF. CDR3 in DNA: TGTGCCAGCACCATACAGGGACCAGAGACCCAGTACTTC.